The 10 T cell receptor beta chains listed next were all sequenced from one sample in a study of blood T cells in healthy people across ages. A second PCR, run for roughly 7 to 11 cycles, used a sample-barcoded 5' primer plus a J-beta primer mix. TCRdb independently ran MiXCR on the 5' RACE reads; one entry per CDR3 protein. The sample consists of around 800,000 distinct CDR3 sequences, about 46% of them appearing once. Sequenced input: blood. Receptors originate from an elderly man in good health.

The CDR3 nucleotides read TGTGCCACCAGCAGAGATTACAGATATAGCAATCAGCCCCAGCATTTT. The encoded protein is CATSRDYRYSNQPQHF. The chain employs TRBV15 and TRBJ1-5; D call uncertain. The CDR3 covers 16 residues. Trimming took 0 bases from V and 0 from J, leaving 9 bases between them. CDR1 and CDR2 (germline): LNHNV, YYDKDF (reference sequence).

A few counts support this clonotype. The chain joins TRBV28 to TRBJ2-7; 16 positions match TRBD2. V dropped 6 bases and J dropped 4; count of bases not matched to a gene: 6. CDR1 is MDHEN and CDR2 is SYDVKM in the germline V gene. The CDR3 runs 16 residues. The CDR3 here is CASSVTGLAGGYEQYF. Written as DNA, the CDR3 is TGTGCCAGCAGCGTGACGGGACTAGCGGGAGGGTACGAGCAGTACTTC.

J is TRBJ1-2 and V is TRBV12-3 or TRBV12-4; 8 positions match TRBD1. The length of the CDR3 is 13 residues. The trim removed 3 bases at V and 7 bases at J, leaving 4 bases unmatched. The CDR3 DNA sequence: TGTGCCAGCAGTTTTTGGCAGGGGGCTGGCTACACCTTC. Translating gives CASSFWQGAGYTF.

The rearrangement links TRBV5-1 to TRBJ2-3, with 8 nucleotides matching TRBD1. CDR1 is SGHRS, CDR2 YFSETQ, per germline. This CDR3 spans 16 amino acids. V was clipped by 2 bases and J by 6 bases; unmatched bases: 11. CDR3 region: CASSFRGGTGVDTQYF. CDR3 nucleotides: TGCGCCAGCAGCTTTCGTGGCGGGACAGGTGTCGATACGCAGTATTTT.

For the CDR3, the DNA is TGTGCCAGCAGCGTAGAAGGGACTAGTGACAACGAGCAGTACTTC. Its protein product is CASSVEGTSDNEQYF. This chain links TRBV9 with TRBJ2-4; 8 nucleotides match TRBD2. The J call may be incorrect, as the DNA end agrees better with TRBJ2-7. In germline, CDR1 is SGDLS, CDR2 YYNGEE. The CDR3 covers 15 residues.

This sequence joins TRBV7-2 and TRBJ2-3; TRBD2 matches 8 bases. This CDR3 is built from 15 residues. With 4 bases clipped from V and 2 bases from J, the junction kept 5 bases outside the gene matches. CDR1 is SGHTA and CDR2 is FQGNSA in the germline V gene. CDR3 region: CASSWIAGSTDTQYF. The CDR3 DNA reads TGTGCCAGCAGCTGGATAGCGGGATCCACAGATACGCAGTATTTT. Full variable domain (outside the CDR3, taken from reference TRBV7-2 and TRBJ2-3): GAGVSQSPSNKVTEKGKDVELRCDPISGHTALYWYRQSLGQGLEFLIYFQGNSAPDKSGLPSDRFSAERTGGSVSTLTIQRTQQEDSAVYLCASSWIAGSTDTQYFGPGTRLTVL.

In nucleotides, the CDR3 is TGTGCCAGCAGCGATCCCCTCCGGAATGAGCAGTACTTC. This gives the protein CASSDPLRNEQYF. The V and J genes are TRBV6-5 and TRBJ2-5; D is uncertain. V dropped 6 bases and J dropped 11 bases, with 19 bases sitting between them. This CDR3 has 13 amino acids. Germline V gene sequence: CDR1 MNHEY, CDR2 SVGAGI.

V gene TRBV10-3 combines with J gene TRBJ2-3; D is unresolved. Per the germline V gene, CDR1 is ENHRY and CDR2 is SYGVKD. The CDR3 has 15 amino acids. The V gene lost 0 bases and the J gene lost 0 bases, with 7 bases spanning the gap. Here the CDR3 DNA reads TGTGCCATCAGTGAGTCTAGAGCTAGCACAGATACGCAGTATTTT. It codes for CAISESRASTDTQYF.

The sample holds a few counts of this clonotype. This chain links TRBV6-5 with TRBJ1-6, with D possibly matching TRBD1 (6 bases). This CDR3 comprises 14 residues. Germline loops: CDR1 MNHEY, CDR2 SVGAGI. The V gene lost 6 bases and the J gene lost 6 bases, with 12 bases spanning the gap. In DNA form, the CDR3 reads TGTGCCAGCAGCCGCGGACAGCTTAATTCACCCCTCCACTTT. Translation gives CASSRGQLNSPLHF.

This clonotype occurred many times. This chain connects TRBV6-2 or TRBV6-3 to TRBJ2-7, with D uncertain. V was pared by 2 bases and J by 4 bases, with 18 bases between. CDR3 length: 16 amino acids. Germline CDR1 is MNHEY and CDR2 is SVGEGT. The CDR3 bases are TGTGCCAGCAGTTACGAAGGTCTAGTCTCCTTTTACGAGCAGTACTTC. Translated: CASSYEGLVSFYEQYF.